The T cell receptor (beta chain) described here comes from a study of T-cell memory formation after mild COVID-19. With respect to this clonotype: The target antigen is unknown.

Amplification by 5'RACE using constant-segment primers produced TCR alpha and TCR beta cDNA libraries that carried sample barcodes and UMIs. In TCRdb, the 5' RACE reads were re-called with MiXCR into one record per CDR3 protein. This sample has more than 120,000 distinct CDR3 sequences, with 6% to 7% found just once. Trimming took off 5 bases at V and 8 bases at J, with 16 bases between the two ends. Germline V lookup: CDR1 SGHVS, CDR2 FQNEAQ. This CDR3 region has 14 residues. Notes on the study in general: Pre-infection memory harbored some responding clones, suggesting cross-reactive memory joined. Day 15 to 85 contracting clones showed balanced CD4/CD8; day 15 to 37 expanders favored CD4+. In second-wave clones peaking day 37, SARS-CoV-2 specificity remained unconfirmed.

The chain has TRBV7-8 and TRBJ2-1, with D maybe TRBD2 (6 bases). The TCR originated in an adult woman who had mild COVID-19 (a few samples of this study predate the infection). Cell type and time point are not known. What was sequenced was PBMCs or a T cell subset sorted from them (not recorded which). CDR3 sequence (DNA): TGTGCCAGCAGCCCCACGACTAGTATCTATGAGCAGTTCTTC. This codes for CASSPTTSIYEQFF.